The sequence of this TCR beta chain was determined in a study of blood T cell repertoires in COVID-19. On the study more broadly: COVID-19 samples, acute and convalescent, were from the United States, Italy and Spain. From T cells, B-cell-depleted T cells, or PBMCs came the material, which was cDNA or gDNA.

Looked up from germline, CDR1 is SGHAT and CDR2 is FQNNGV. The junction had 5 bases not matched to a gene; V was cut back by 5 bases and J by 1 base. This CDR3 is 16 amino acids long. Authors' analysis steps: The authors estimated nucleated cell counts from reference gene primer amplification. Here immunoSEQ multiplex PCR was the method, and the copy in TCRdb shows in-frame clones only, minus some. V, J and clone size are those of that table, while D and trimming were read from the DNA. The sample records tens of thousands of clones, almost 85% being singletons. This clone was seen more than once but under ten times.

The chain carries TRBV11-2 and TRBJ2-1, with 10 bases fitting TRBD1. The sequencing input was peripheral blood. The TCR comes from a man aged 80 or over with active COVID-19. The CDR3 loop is CASSPRDRGSYNEQFF. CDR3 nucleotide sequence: TGTGCCAGCAGCCCCCGGGACAGGGGTTCCTACAATGAGCAGTTCTTC.